This paragraph reports one TCR beta chain. This record belongs to a study of shared clonotypes between healthy human individuals. Turning to the study itself: Those who served as donors were a couple of women and three men between the ages of 18 and 49.

TCRdb keeps only in-frame clones here, not all; method: immunoSEQ multiplex PCR. The sample has about half a million clones, more than 75% seen once; the top ten hold around 13%. Nashville, Tennessee was home to all donors, each a Caucasian adult. Genomic DNA for unsorted samples, which was extracted with the QIAamp DNA Blood Mini kit, came from some 84 million PBMCs. The receptor comes from a woman in her thirties or forties in good health. Some clones in this sample may be carry-over from other donors' samples. Input material: PBMCs.

CDR3 DNA sequence: TGTGCCTGGAGCCAAATTTGGGGTCAGCCCCAGCATTTT. Protein product: CAWSQIWGQPQHF. The V gene is TRBV30, the J gene TRBJ1-5; D is unresolved. Germline CDR1 is GTSNPN and CDR2 is SVGIG (reference sequence). Trimming removed 3 bases from V and 6 bases from J, with 12 bases in between. The length of the CDR3 is 13 residues.